The rows below give T cell receptor beta chains drawn from one sample of a study of shared clonotypes between healthy human individuals. Data came from immunoSEQ multiplex PCR; TCRdb stores just in-frame clones and leaves some out. This sample carries millions of clones, roughly 94% of them seen once, and the ten largest clones take 0.13%. The sequencing sample was made of naive CD4+ T cells sorted from blood. All receptors come from a man between 18 and 35 years old in good health. Each CDR3 is given with its conserved first and last residue. A D gene is named only where the DNA matches it firmly. Expanded clones are given a class, and other clones once, few, many or no size at all.

size: -; D: -; J: TRBJ2-3; V: TRBV5-1; CDR3: CASSYTGTDTQYF; DNA: TGCGCCAGCAGCTACACCGGCACAGATACGCAGTATTTT
size: -; D: TRBD1; J: TRBJ2-5; V: TRBV5-1; CDR3: CASMNEGALRETQYF; DNA: TGCGCCAGCATGAACGAGGGGGCTCTGAGGGAGACCCAGTACTTC
size: -; D: TRBD2; J: TRBJ2-1; V: TRBV7-9; CDR3: CASSLPLAGAEQFF; DNA: TGTGCCAGCAGCTTACCGCTAGCGGGTGCTGAGCAGTTCTTC
size: once; D: TRBD1; J: TRBJ2-7; V: TRBV6-1; CDR3: CAILDRGYEQYF; DNA: TGTGCCATTTTGGACAGGGGCTACGAGCAGTACTTC
size: -; D: -; J: TRBJ1-6; V: TRBV10-2; CDR3: CASSEVGGGAPGNSPLHF; DNA: TGCGCCAGCAGTGAGGTCGGGGGAGGGGCGCCAGGTAATTCACCCCTCCACTTT
size: -; D: TRBD1; J: TRBJ1-3; V: TRBV18; CDR3: CASSRLQGEPGNTIYF; DNA: TGTGCCAGCTCACGCCTACAGGGGGAGCCTGGAAACACCATATATTTT
size: -; D: -; J: TRBJ2-7; V: TRBV6-5; CDR3: CASSQRPGPYEQYF; DNA: TGTGCCAGCAGTCAAAGGCCGGGACCCTACGAGCAGTACTTC
size: -; D: TRBD1; J: TRBJ1-6; V: TRBV11-2; CDR3: CASSRDRYNSPLHF; DNA: TGTGCCAGCAGCCGGGACAGGTATAATTCACCCCTCCACTTT
size: -; D: -; J: TRBJ1-3; V: TRBV9; CDR3: CASSESTGRISGNTIYF; DNA: TGTGCCAGCAGCGAATCTACGGGACGGATCTCTGGAAACACCATATATTTT
size: once; D: -; J: TRBJ2-7; V: TRBV4-1; CDR3: CASSRAGQALSYEQYF; DNA: TGCGCCAGCAGCCGAGCCGGACAAGCCCTCTCCTACGAGCAGTACTTC
size: -; D: TRBD2; J: TRBJ2-3; V: TRBV5-1; CDR3: CASSLAGAGGKDTQYF; DNA: TGCGCCAGCAGCTTGGCCGGAGCGGGAGGGAAAGATACGCAGTATTTT
size: -; D: -; J: TRBJ1-1; V: TRBV4-1; CDR3: CASSPAGSLTEAFF; DNA: TGCGCCAGCAGCCCGGCTGGGTCCCTCACTGAAGCTTTCTTT
size: few; D: TRBD2; J: TRBJ2-3; V: TRBV5-6; CDR3: CASSPLSILAGADTQYF; DNA: TGTGCCAGCAGCCCCCTCTCCATCCTAGCGGGAGCAGATACGCAGTATTTT
size: -; D: -; J: TRBJ2-3; V: TRBV6-6; CDR3: CASSDGRTDTQYF; DNA: TGTGCCAGCAGCGACGGTAGGACAGATACGCAGTATTTT
size: -; D: -; J: TRBJ1-3; V: TRBV10-3; CDR3: CAIREGLNSGNTIYF; DNA: TGTGCCATCAGAGAGGGGCTGAACTCTGGAAACACCATATATTTT
size: -; D: -; J: TRBJ1-2; V: TRBV7-8; CDR3: CASSWSKPGGYTF; DNA: TGTGCCAGCAGCTGGAGTAAGCCTGGAGGCTACACCTTC
size: -; D: TRBD2; J: TRBJ2-1; V: TRBV9; CDR3: CASSATSGYNEQFF; DNA: TGTGCCAGCAGCGCGACTAGCGGCTACAATGAGCAGTTCTTC
size: -; D: -; J: TRBJ2-7; V: TRBV6-5; CDR3: CASSYGGTPSYEQYF; DNA: TGTGCCAGCAGTTACGGCGGGACACCCTCCTACGAGCAGTACTTC
size: -; D: -; J: TRBJ2-5; V: TRBV6-5; CDR3: CASSPGRIQETQYF; DNA: TGTGCCAGCAGCCCGGGACGGATACAAGAGACCCAGTACTTC
size: -; D: -; J: TRBJ2-2; V: TRBV2; CDR3: CASSTTGNTGELFF; DNA: TGTGCCAGCAGTACGACAGGGAACACCGGGGAGCTGTTTTTT
size: -; D: -; J: TRBJ1-2; V: TRBV7-2; CDR3: CASSLADVESWVYGYTF; DNA: TGTGCCAGCAGCTTAGCAGACGTGGAGTCCTGGGTTTATGGCTACACCTTC
size: once; D: -; J: TRBJ1-2; V: TRBV19; CDR3: CASSTGSNAGYTF; DNA: TGTGCCAGTAGTACAGGGTCTAACGCCGGCTACACCTTC
size: -; D: -; J: TRBJ2-4; V: TRBV30; CDR3: CAWRMGGIAKNIQYF; DNA: TGTGCCTGGAGGATGGGGGGAATAGCCAAAAACATTCAGTACTTC
size: -; D: -; J: TRBJ1-1; V: TRBV30; CDR3: CAWKDGDTEAFF; DNA: TGTGCCTGGAAGGACGGGGACACTGAAGCTTTCTTT
size: -; D: TRBD1; J: TRBJ1-5; V: TRBV14; CDR3: CASSQEGDRAPDQPQHF; DNA: TGTGCCAGCAGCCAAGAAGGGGACAGAGCTCCCGATCAGCCCCAGCATTTT
size: -; D: TRBD1; J: TRBJ2-7; V: TRBV25-1; CDR3: CASTGTGFPTRQYF; DNA: TGTGCCAGTACCGGGACAGGGTTTCCTACGAGGCAGTACTTC
size: -; D: -; J: TRBJ1-4; V: TRBV11-3; CDR3: CASSLDVQKLFF; DNA: TGTGCCAGCAGCTTAGATGTCCAAAAACTGTTTTTT